This T cell receptor (beta chain) was sequenced for a study of control samples from healthy donors and cancer patients. Using immunoSEQ multiplex PCR, the repertoire was profiled, and TCRdb retains in-frame clones only, with some absent. The sample includes 150,000 or so clones, approximately 93% of them seen just once. This receptor was taken from a man aged 18 to 29 in good health. Sequencing was carried out using blood.

CDR3 in DNA: TGTGCCATCAGTGAGTCGAGGGTGAGGGACGGGGCTTATAATTCACCCCTCCACTTT. Encoded protein: CAISESRVRDGAYNSPLHF. The chain combines TRBV10-3 with TRBJ1-6, with D possibly being TRBD1 (5 bases). With 0 bases removed from V and 4 bases from J, the gap between germline ends came to 19 bases. The V gene's germline CDR1 is ENHRY and CDR2 SYGVKD. The CDR3 has 19 amino acids.